The sequence of this T cell receptor beta chain was determined in a study of blood T cell repertoires in COVID-19 (dated by TCRdb to 2020 to 2022). Study-wide context: Collaborator samples came from the United States, Italy and Spain and covered acute and convalescent phases of COVID-19. The prospective study material was composed of cDNA or gDNA derived from T cells, B-cell-depleted T cells, or PBMCs. Subjects who had been exposed to COVID-19, were actively infected with it, or had recovered from it provided the deeply sampled blood TCRbeta repertoires that made up the dataset. The repertoires were made available in a free public database intended to serve as a resource for research on the immune response to SARS-CoV-2. The samples were drawn from two sources: the first 160 participants of the ongoing ImmuneRACE study, and 1,254 subjects contributed by 6 global collaborators. A de-identified subject ID, COVID-19 status, age in years and sex were almost always included in the sample metadata. Where available, HLA class I and class II types were obtained from metadata supplied by the sample provider rather than from assay-based typing. What the research found in general, with its limitations: How much clinical and demographic metadata was included differed by source and by participant, and the metadata was provided uncurated.

This clone was counted a single time. The specificity of this receptor is unknown. Per-nucleotide qualities are absent, and no much larger clonotype sits a single base away. TCRbeta CDR3 regions were amplified from genomic DNA by means of the immunoSEQ Assay, a bias-controlled multiplex PCR. As for the original processing: The number of nucleated cells in each sample was estimated by amplification of reference gene primers within the assay. To quantify the absolute abundance of each unique TCRbeta CDR3 rearrangement, sequence reads were collapsed and filtered. For each sample, productive Simpson clonality was calculated as the square root of Simpson's diversity index over productive rearrangements. Held by TCRdb, this immuneACCESS table contains in-frame sequences only and omits some clones. Under half of the omission traces to an unresolved V gene where checked; the cause of the rest is unknown. V and J calls and clone size are those listed in that table; D and trimming were worked out from the DNA. The sample table records roughly 250,000 clones; roughly 90% of these occur just once. Under 10% of the sample is held by the ten biggest clonotypes.

The germline V gene yields SGHTA for CDR1 and FQGNSA for CDR2. Including the terminal cysteine and phenylalanine, the CDR3 comprises 13 residues. Only the CDR3 DNA stays, 39 bases, in frame from base 1. V drops 4 bases and J drops 7 bases, leaving 13 bases in between. Enrolling through a virtual design, the prospective study's participants ranged in age from about 18 to 100 years and lived across roughly 23 United States geographic areas. Cohort assignment in the prospective study relied on participant-reported clinical history from a screening survey and a study questionnaire. Recovered participants in ImmuneRACE Cohort 3 were defined as having two consecutive negative NP/OP PCR tests, clearance from a healthcare professional, or resolution of symptoms. Mobile phlebotomists in the prospective study collected whole blood, serum and a nasopharyngeal or oropharyngeal swab from every participant. Over a 2-month period, participants in the prospective study had the option of providing additional blood draws and questionnaires. Before DNA extraction, blood samples from the prospective study were shipped at room temperature or frozen.

The chain joins TRBV7-2 to TRBJ1-1, with a tentative D gene TRBD1 over 5 matching bases. This TCR was recovered from a man aged 35-49 years who had recovered from COVID-19. The sequencing sample was made of PBMCs or T cells enriched from blood (not recorded which). The bases read TGTGCCAGCAGCTCTAGGGGCCTAATTGAAGCTTTCTTT. It translates to CASSSRGLIEAFF. With the rest looked up from the reference TRBV7-2 and TRBJ1-1 genes rather than sequenced, the full variable domain is GAGVSQSPSNKVTEKGKDVELRCDPISGHTALYWYRQSLGQGLEFLIYFQGNSAPDKSGLPSDRFSAERTGGSVSTLTIQRTQQEDSAVYLCASSSRGLIEAFFGQGTRLTVV.